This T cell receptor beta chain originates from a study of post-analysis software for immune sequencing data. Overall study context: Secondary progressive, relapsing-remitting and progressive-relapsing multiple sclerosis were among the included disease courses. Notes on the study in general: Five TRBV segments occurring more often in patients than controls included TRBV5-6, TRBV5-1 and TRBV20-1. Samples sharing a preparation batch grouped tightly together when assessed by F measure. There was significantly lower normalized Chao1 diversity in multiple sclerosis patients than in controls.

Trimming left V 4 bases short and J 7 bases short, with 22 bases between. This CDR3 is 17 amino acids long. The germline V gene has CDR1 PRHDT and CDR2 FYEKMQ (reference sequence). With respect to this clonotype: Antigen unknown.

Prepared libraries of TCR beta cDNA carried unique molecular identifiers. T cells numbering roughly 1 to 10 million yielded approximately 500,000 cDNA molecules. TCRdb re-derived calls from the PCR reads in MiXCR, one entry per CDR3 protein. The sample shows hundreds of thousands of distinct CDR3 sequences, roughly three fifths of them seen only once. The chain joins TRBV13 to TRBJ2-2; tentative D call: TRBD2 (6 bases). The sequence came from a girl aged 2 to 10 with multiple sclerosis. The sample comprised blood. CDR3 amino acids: CASSSFSGREGNGELFF. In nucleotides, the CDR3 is TGTGCCAGCAGCTCCTTTAGCGGTCGAGAGGGAAACGGGGAGCTGTTTTTT.